This passage covers 17 T cell receptor beta chains from one sample sequenced in a study of blood T cell repertoires in COVID-19. Data came from immunoSEQ multiplex PCR; TCRdb stores just in-frame clones and leaves some out. The sample carries around 86,000 clones, 80% to 90% recorded once. The sequenced sample was peripheral blood. These receptors all stem from a woman older than 75 with acute or convalescent COVID-19.

The gene calls are TRBV5-6 and TRBJ1-2; a possible D gene is TRBD1 (6 bases). Trimming removed 4 bases at V and 2 bases at J, with 12 bases between. Per germline, CDR1 SGHDT and CDR2 YYEEEE. CDR3 length: 14 residues. CDR3 protein: CASSPRGPNYGYTF. The CDR3 bases are TGTGCCAGCAGCCCCAGGGGCCCCAACTATGGCTACACCTTC.

The chain carries TRBV24-1 and TRBJ2-3, with 10 bases fitting TRBD2. The germline CDR1 and CDR2 sequences are KGHDR and SFDVKD. V lost 4 bases and J lost 2; bases outside the gene matches: 5. The CDR3 length is 16 residues. CDR3 nucleotides: TGTGCCACCAGTGACCCAACTAGCGGGGACACAGATACGCAGTATTTT. Its translation is CATSDPTSGDTDTQYF.

The genes are TRBV6-5 and TRBJ1-2, with a possible D match to TRBD1 (5 bases). Per the germline V gene, CDR1 is MNHEY and CDR2 is SVGAGI. There are 14 residues in the CDR3. V shed 4 bases and J shed 6 bases, with 15 bases lying between them. CDR3 residues: CASSSEGPRDGYTF. DNA for the CDR3: TGTGCCAGCAGTTCGGAGGGGCCCAGGGATGGCTACACCTTC.

Ten or more counts support this clone. As DNA, the CDR3 is TGTGCCTTTTCCTCCAACTATGAGCAGTTCTTC. This gives the protein CAFSSNYEQFF. The rearrangement joins TRBV30 to TRBJ2-1; D is uncertain. Germline-derived CDR1 and CDR2 are GTSNPN and SVGIG (reference sequence). Trimming left V 7 bases short and J 8 bases short, with 12 bases between. CDR3 size: 11 residues.

This clone was observed a few times. The chain links TRBV20-1 to TRBJ1-1; D remains ambiguous. This CDR3 is built from 11 residues. CDR1 and CDR2 from the germline V gene are DFQATT and SNEGSKA (reference sequence). V lost 6 bases and J lost 3, with 8 bases in between. CDR3 nucleotide sequence: TGCAGTGCCCCCCGGTACACTGAAGCTTTCTTT. Translating gives CSAPRYTEAFF.

The rearrangement joins TRBV6-2 or TRBV6-3 to TRBJ2-3, with D possibly being TRBD1 (6 bases). V was trimmed by 3 bases and J by 0 bases, leaving 10 bases between them. Germline V gene data show CDR1 as MNHEY and CDR2 as SVGEGT. This CDR3 has 15 amino acids. DNA for the CDR3: TGTGCCAGCAGTTATCGACAGGTTAGCACAGATACGCAGTATTTT. Translation gives CASSYRQVSTDTQYF.

The rearrangement links TRBV11-1 to TRBJ1-1; D call uncertain. Germline lookup yields CDR1 SGHAT and CDR2 FQDESV (reference sequence). CDR3 length: 14 amino acids. Deletions cut 0 bases from V and 1 base from J, with 6 bases between. CDR3 amino acids: CASSLADSNTEAFF. CDR3 DNA: TGTGCCAGCAGCTTAGCTGACTCGAACACTGAAGCTTTCTTT.

The chain carries TRBV5-1 and TRBJ1-1; D possibly corresponds to TRBD1 (5 bases). Per germline, CDR1 SGHRS and CDR2 YFSETQ. The V and J ends lost 4 bases and 4 bases respectively, with 14 bases between them. CDR3 length equals 14 residues. The CDR3 DNA reads as TGCGCCAGCAGCGGCAGGGCTGGGGCCACTGAAGCTTTCTTT. Encoded protein: CASSGRAGATEAFF. The variable domain in full, completed from reference TRBV5-1 and TRBJ1-1, reads KAGVTQTPRYLIKTRGQQVTLSCSPISGHRSVSWYQQTPGQGLQFLFEYFSETQRNKGNFPGRFSGRQFSNSRSEMNVSTLELGDSALYLCASSGRAGATEAFFGQGTRLTVV.

V usage is TRBV5-4 and J usage is TRBJ2-7; D may be TRBD2 (6 bases). This CDR3 contains 14 residues. V was pared by 4 bases and J by 2 bases, with 13 bases between. Germline CDR1 is SGHNT and CDR2 is YYREEE (reference sequence). CDR3 DNA: TGTGCCAGCAGCGGCAGGGACTTCCCCTACGAGCAGTACTTC. It encodes CASSGRDFPYEQYF.

The V and J genes are TRBV9 and TRBJ2-7; 7 nucleotides match TRBD1. CDR3 length: 14 residues. V lost 4 bases, J lost 3 bases, and 7 bases stayed unmatched. Germline CDR1 reads SGDLS; CDR2 reads YYNGEE. The CDR3 region has the DNA TGTGCCAGCAGCCCACGGGACAGAAACTACGAGCAGTACTTC. This codes for CASSPRDRNYEQYF.

The rearrangement joins TRBV9 to TRBJ2-3; 9 bases fit TRBD2. The V segment lost 0 bases and the J segment 3 bases; nucleotides outside the gene matches: 5. Germline values: CDR1 SGDLS, CDR2 YYNGEE. The CDR3 consists of 16 residues. This chain's CDR3 is CASSVDPAGGTDTQYF. The CDR3 coding sequence is TGTGCCAGCAGCGTAGACCCAGCGGGGGGTACAGATACGCAGTATTTT.

The chain links TRBV3-1 (or the pseudogene TRBV3-2) to TRBJ1-4; D gene uncertain. The V gene's germline CDR1 is LGHDT and CDR2 YNNKEL (reference sequence). This CDR3 has 20 residues. V was cut by 4 bases and J by 7 bases, with 31 bases left in between. The chain's CDR3 is CASSPQSWAGFIVVGEKLFF. The CDR3 DNA reads TGTGCCAGCAGCCCACAATCATGGGCAGGTTTTATTGTTGTGGGTGAAAAACTGTTTTTT.

V and J are TRBV24-1 and TRBJ2-3; weak D call: TRBD1 (5 bases). CDR1 is KGHDR and CDR2 is SFDVKD in the germline V gene. CDR3 length: 14 residues. The ends were cut back, 4 bases at V and 6 bases at J, with 13 bases in the middle. CDR3 amino acids: CATSDPGLQDTQYF. In DNA, the CDR3 is TGTGCCACCAGTGACCCAGGGCTCCAGGATACGCAGTATTTT.

The DNA for the CDR3 is TGTGCCAGCAGCCAAGAGTGGACTAGCGGGAATGTGCAGTACTTC. This encodes CASSQEWTSGNVQYF. The V gene is TRBV3-1 (or the pseudogene TRBV3-2), the J gene TRBJ2-7; 12 bases are shared with TRBD2. Germline lookup yields CDR1 LGHDT and CDR2 YNNKEL (reference sequence). Germline trimming cut 0 bases from V and 9 bases from J; bases unmatched to any gene: 6. CDR3 size: 15 residues.

In this sample, this clone turned up a few times. This chain joins TRBV9 and TRBJ2-1; TRBD1 matches 11 bases. V was pared by 0 bases and J by 7 bases, with 3 bases of the junction left unmatched. Germline V lookup: CDR1 SGDLS, CDR2 YYNGEE. The CDR3 covers 15 residues. The CDR3 is CASSVAGQGGNEQFF. CDR3 nucleotides: TGTGCCAGCAGCGTAGCGGGACAGGGGGGAAATGAGCAGTTCTTC.

The chain employs TRBV10-1 and TRBJ2-2; 9 bases fit TRBD1. V dropped 5 bases and J dropped 8; count of bases not matched to a gene: 3. Germline CDR1 and CDR2: WNHNN and SYGVQD (reference sequence). The CDR3 has 13 amino acids. CDR3 DNA: TGCGCCAGCAGTAACAGGGGGCGGGGGGAGCTGTTTTTT. This encodes CASSNRGRGELFF.

The gene calls are TRBV2 and TRBJ2-3, with D maybe TRBD1 (5 bases). Germline V gene data show CDR1 as SNHLY and CDR2 as FYNNEI. The CDR3 covers 15 residues. V was trimmed by 6 bases and J by 4 bases, leaving 17 bases between them. CDR3 sequence reads: CASRAEQDSSDTQYF. The CDR3 DNA sequence: TGTGCCAGCAGAGCTGAACAAGACAGTTCAGATACGCAGTATTTT.